This T cell receptor (beta chain) was retrieved from a study of blood T cell repertoires in COVID-19. Study-level information: Italy, Spain and the United States were the sources of the convalescent and acute COVID-19 samples.

The data were produced by immunoSEQ multiplex PCR, yet TCRdb's version contains in-frame clones alone and is incomplete. This table holds over 90,000 clones, 84% found once. The CDR3 covers 15 residues. Germline CDR1 is MNHEY and CDR2 is SVGAGI. The V and J ends lost 6 bases and 3 bases respectively, with 16 bases between them. The sequencing sample was made of peripheral blood. This chain joins TRBV6-5 and TRBJ2-3; D is possibly TRBD1 (6 bases). The receptor was isolated from a human donor in a cohort sampled during active or convalescent COVID-19. The CDR3 coding sequence is TGTGCCAGCAGGAGAACAGGGATGATGACAGATACGCAGTATTTT. Protein: CASRRTGMMTDTQYF.